This record looks at one TCR beta chain sequence and its context. Its antigen is undetermined. This specimen comes from a study of blood T cells in healthy people across ages. For the study at large: Template switching picked up about one barcoded beta molecule for each two T cells.

Study-level points and caveats: Relative to aged donors, long-lived donors carried more naive CD4+ cells and displayed higher diversity.

The study drew donors from healthy Caucasian individuals in Russia aged 6 to 90. Alongside a J-beta primer mix, a sample-barcoded 5' primer served in a second PCR lasting roughly 6 to 11 cycles. Every cDNA molecule bore a tag from a template-switch adaptor containing 12 random nucleotides. MiXCR, run by TCRdb on the 5' RACE reads, gives a single entry per CDR3 protein. The top ten clones hold 13% of a sample with 800,000 to 1,000,000 distinct CDR3 sequences, roughly 48% of them seen once. Germline CDR1 reads MDHEN; CDR2 reads SYDVKM. This CDR3 spans 12 amino acids. V lost 11 bases to trimming and J lost 8 bases; unmatched junction nucleotides: 10.

J is TRBJ1-2 and V is TRBV28; 8 nucleotides agree with TRBD1. Source material: blood. This receptor was obtained from a man in his thirties or forties in good health. CDR3 sequence: CAGTGGEGGYTF. CDR3 sequence (DNA): TGTGCCGGAACAGGGGGGGAAGGCGGCTACACCTTC.